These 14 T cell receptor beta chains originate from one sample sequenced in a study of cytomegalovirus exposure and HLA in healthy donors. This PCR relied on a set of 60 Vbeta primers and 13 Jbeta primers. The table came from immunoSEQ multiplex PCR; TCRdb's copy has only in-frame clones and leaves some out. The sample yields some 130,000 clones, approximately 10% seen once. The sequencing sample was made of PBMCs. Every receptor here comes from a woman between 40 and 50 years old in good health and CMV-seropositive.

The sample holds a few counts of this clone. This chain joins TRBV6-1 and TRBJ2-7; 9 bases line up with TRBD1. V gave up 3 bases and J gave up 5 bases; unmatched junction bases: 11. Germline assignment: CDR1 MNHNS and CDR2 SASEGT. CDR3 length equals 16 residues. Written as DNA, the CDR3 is TGTGCCAGCAGTGACAACACAGGGGGCTGGTTCCACGAGCAGTACTTC. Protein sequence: CASSDNTGGWFHEQYF.

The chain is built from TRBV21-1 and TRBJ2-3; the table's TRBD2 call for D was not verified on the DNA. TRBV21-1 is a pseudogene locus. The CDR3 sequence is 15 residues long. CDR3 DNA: TGTGCCAGCAGCAAAGGGCAGAGAAGAGGAGATACGCAGTATTTT. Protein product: CASSKGQRRGDTQYF.

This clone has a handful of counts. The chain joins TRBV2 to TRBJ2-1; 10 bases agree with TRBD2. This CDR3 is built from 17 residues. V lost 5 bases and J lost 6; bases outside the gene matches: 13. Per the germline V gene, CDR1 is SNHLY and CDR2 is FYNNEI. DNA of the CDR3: TGTGCCAGCAGTTGGGAACCCTCAGCGGGGGGGCGCAATGAGCAGTTCTTC. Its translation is CASSWEPSAGGRNEQFF.

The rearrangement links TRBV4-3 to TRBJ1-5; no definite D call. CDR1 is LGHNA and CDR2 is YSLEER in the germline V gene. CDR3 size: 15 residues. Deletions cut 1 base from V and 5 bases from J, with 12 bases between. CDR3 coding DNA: TGCGCCAGCAGCCAAGGAGTCAGGCGGGATCAGCCCCAGCATTTT. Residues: CASSQGVRRDQPQHF.

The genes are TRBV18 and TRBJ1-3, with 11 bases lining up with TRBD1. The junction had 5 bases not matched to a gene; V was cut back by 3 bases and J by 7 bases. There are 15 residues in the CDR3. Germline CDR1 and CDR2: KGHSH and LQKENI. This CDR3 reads CASSPGQGVGNTIYF. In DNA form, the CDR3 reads TGTGCCAGCTCACCGGGACAGGGGGTCGGGAACACCATATATTTT. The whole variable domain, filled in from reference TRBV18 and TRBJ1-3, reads NAGVMQNPRHLVRRRGQEARLRCSPMKGHSHVYWYRQLPEEGLKFMVYLQKENIIDESGMPKERFSAEFPKEGPSILRIQQVVRGDSAAYFCASSPGQGVGNTIYFGEGSWLTVV.

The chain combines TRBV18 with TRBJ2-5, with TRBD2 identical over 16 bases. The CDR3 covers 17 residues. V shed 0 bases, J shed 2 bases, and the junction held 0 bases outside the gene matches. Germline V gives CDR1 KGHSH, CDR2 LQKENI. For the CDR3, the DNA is TGTGCCAGCTCACCACCGGGACTAGCGGGGGGGCAAGAGACCCAGTACTTC. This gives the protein CASSPPGLAGGQETQYF. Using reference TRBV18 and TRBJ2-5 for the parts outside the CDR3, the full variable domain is NAGVMQNPRHLVRRRGQEARLRCSPMKGHSHVYWYRQLPEEGLKFMVYLQKENIIDESGMPKERFSAEFPKEGPSILRIQQVVRGDSAAYFCASSPPGLAGGQETQYFGPGTRLLVL.

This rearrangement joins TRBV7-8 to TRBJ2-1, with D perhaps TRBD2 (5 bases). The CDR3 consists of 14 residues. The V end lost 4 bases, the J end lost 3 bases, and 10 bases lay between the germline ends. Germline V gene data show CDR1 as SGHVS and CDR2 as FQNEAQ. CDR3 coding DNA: TGTGCCAGCAGCTCCAGAGGGATCTACAATGAGCAGTTCTTC. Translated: CASSSRGIYNEQFF. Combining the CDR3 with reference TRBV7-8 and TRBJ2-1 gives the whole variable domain GAGVSQSPRYKVAKRGQDVALRCDPISGHVSLFWYQQALGQGPEFLTYFQNEAQLDKSGLPSDRFFAERPEGSVSTLKIQRTQQEDSAVYLCASSSRGIYNEQFFGPGTRLTVL.

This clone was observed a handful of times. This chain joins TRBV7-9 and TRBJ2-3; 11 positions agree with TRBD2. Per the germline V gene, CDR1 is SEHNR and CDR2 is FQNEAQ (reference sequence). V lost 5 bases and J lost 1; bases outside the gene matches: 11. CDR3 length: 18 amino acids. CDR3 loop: CASSHNLVTSGGTDTQYF. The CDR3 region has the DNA TGTGCCAGCAGCCACAACCTCGTGACTAGCGGGGGCACAGATACGCAGTATTTT.

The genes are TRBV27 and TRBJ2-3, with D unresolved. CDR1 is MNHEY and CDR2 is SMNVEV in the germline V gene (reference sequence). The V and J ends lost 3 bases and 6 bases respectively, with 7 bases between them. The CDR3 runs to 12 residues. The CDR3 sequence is CASSFIGDTQYF. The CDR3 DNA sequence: TGTGCCAGCAGTTTTATCGGGGATACGCAGTATTTT.

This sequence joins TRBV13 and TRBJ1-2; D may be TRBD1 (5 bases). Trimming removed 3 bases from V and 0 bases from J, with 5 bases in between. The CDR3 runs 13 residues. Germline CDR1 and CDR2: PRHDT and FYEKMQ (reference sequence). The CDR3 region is CASSLDTNYGYTF. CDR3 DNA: TGTGCCAGCAGCTTGGACACTAACTATGGCTACACCTTC.

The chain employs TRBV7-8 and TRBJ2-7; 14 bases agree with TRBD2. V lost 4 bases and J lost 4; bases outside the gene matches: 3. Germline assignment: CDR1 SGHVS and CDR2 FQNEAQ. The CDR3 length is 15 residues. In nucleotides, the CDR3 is TGTGCCAGCAGCTGGGGGACTAGCGGGGGTTACGAGCAGTACTTC. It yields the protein CASSWGTSGGYEQYF.

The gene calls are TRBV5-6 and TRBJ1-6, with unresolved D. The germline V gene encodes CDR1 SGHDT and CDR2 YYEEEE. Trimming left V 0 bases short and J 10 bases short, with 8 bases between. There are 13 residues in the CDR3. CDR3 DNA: TGTGCCAGCAGCTTGGCGAGTGTATCACCCCTCCACTTT. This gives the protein CASSLASVSPLHF.

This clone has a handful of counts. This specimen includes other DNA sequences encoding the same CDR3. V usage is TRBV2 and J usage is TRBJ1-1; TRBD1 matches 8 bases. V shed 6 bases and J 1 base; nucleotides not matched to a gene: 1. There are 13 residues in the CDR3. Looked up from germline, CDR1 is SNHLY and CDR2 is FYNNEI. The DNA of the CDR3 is TGTGCCAGCAGCGGACAGGGGAACACTGAAGCTTTCTTT. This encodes CASSGQGNTEAFF.

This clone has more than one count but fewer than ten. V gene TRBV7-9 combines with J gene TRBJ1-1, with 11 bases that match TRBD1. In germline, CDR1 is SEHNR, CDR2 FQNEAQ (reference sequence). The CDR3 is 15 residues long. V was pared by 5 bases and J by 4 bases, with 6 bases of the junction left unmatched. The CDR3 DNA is TGTGCCAGCAGCCCCCCCGGGACAGGGGGCACTGAAGCTTTCTTT. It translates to CASSPPGTGGTEAFF.